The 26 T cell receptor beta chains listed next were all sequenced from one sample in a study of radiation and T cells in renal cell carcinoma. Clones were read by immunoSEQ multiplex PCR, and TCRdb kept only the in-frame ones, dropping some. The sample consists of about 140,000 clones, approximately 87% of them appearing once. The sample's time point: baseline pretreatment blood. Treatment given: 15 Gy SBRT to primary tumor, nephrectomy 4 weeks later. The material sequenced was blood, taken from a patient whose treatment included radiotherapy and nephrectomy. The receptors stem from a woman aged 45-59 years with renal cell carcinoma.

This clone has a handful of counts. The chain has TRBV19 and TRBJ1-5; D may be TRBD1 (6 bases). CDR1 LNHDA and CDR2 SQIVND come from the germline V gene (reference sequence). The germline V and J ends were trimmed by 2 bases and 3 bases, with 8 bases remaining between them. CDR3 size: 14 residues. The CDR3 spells CASSIQGSNQPQHF. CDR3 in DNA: TGTGCCAGTAGTATACAGGGGTCCAATCAGCCCCAGCATTTT.

The chain's CDR3 is CASSLESGTYEQYF. In DNA, the CDR3 is TGTGCCAGCAGCTTAGAGTCAGGCACCTACGAGCAGTACTTC. The chain links TRBV7-2 to TRBJ2-7; no clear D. The ends were cut back, 1 base at V and 2 bases at J, with 9 bases in the middle. The germline CDR1 and CDR2 sequences are SGHTA and FQGNSA. This CDR3 has 14 residues.

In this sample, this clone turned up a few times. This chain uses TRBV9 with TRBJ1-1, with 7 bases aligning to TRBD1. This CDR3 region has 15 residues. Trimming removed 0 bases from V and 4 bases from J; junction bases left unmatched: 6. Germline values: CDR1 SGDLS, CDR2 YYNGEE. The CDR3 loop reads CASSVGSSGGTEAFF. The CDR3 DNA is TGTGCCAGCAGCGTAGGCAGCTCAGGGGGCACTGAAGCTTTCTTT. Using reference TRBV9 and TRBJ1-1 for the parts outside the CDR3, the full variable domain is DSGVTQTPKHLITATGQRVTLRCSPRSGDLSVYWYQQSLDQGLQFLIQYYNGEERAKGNILERFSAQQFPDLHSELNLSSLELGDSALYFCASSVGSSGGTEAFFGQGTRLTVV.

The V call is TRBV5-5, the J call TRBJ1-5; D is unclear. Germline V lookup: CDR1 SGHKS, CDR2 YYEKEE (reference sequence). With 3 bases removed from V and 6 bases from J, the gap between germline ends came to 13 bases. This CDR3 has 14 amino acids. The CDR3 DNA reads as TGTGCCAGCAGCTCCGGGGAAGGGTCTCAGCCCCAGCATTTT. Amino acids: CASSSGEGSQPQHF.

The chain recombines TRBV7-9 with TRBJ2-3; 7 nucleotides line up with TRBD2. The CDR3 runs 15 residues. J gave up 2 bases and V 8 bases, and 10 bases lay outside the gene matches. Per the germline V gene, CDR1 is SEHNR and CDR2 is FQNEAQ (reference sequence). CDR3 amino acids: CASGRTSGVTDTQYF. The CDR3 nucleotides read TGTGCCAGCGGACGGACTAGTGGTGTCACAGATACGCAGTATTTT.

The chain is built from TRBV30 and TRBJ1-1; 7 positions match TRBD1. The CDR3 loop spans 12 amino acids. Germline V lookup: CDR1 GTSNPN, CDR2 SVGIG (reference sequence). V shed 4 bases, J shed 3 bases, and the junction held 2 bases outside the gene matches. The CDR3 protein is CAWTDRYTEAFF. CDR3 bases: TGTGCCTGGACGGACAGGTACACTGAAGCTTTCTTT.

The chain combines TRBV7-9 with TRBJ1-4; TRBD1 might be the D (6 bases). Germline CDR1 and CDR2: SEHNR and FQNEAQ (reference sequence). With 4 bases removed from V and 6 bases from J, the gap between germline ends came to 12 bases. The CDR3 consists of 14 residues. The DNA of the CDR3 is TGTGCCAGCAGCTACAGGGTCGGCGATGAAAAACTGTTTTTT. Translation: CASSYRVGDEKLFF.

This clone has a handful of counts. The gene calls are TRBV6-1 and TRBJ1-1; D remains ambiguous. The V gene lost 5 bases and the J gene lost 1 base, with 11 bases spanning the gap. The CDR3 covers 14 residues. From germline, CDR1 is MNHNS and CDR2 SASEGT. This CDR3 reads CASSPGPANTEAFF. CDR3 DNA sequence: TGTGCCAGCAGTCCCGGACCGGCGAACACTGAAGCTTTCTTT.

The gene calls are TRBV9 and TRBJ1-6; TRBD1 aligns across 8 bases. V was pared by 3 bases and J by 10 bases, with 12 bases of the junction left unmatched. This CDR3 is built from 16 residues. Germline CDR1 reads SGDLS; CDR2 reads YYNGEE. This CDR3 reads CASSAQGAAVDSPLHF. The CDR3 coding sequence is TGTGCCAGCAGCGCCCAGGGGGCAGCGGTAGACTCACCCCTCCACTTT.

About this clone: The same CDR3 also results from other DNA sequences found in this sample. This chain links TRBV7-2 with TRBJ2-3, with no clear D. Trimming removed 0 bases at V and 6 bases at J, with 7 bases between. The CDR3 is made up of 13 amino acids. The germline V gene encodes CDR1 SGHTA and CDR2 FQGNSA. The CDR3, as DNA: TGTGCCAGCAGCTTAGCGCGCCTGGATACGCAGTATTTT. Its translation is CASSLARLDTQYF.

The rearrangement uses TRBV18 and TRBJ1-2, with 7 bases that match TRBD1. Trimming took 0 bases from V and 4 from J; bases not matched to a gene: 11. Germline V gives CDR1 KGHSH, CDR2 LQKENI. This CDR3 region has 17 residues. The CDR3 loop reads CASSPPSDRAPGYGYTF. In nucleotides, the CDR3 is TGTGCCAGCTCACCACCGTCCGACAGGGCTCCTGGCTATGGCTACACCTTC.

As DNA, the CDR3 is TGTGCCAGCAGCCCCCAGAGTATCGACAATGAGCAGTTCTTC. It yields the protein CASSPQSIDNEQFF. The V call is TRBV7-2, the J call TRBJ2-1; D is undetermined. The CDR3 runs 14 residues. Germline V gene sequence: CDR1 SGHTA, CDR2 FQGNSA. V gave up 5 bases and J gave up 5 bases, with 13 bases separating them.

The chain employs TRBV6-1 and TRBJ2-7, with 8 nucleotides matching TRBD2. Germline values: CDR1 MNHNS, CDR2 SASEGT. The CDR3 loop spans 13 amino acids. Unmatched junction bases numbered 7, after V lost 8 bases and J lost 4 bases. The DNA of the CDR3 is TGTGCCAGCTTGGCGGGGGGCGGGTACGAGCAGTACTTC. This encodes CASLAGGGYEQYF.

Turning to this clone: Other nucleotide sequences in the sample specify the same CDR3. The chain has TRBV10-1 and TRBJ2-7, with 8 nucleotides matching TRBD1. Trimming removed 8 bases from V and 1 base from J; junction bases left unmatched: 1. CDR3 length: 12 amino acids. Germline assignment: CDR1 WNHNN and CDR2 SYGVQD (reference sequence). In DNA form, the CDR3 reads TGCGCCAGCGGGACAGGTTCCTACGAGCAGTACTTC. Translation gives CASGTGSYEQYF.

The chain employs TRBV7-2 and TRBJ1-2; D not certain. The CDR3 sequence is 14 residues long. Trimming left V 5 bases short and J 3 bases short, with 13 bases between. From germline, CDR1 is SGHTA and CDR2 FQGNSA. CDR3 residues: CASSLTQRHYGYTF. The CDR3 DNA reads TGTGCCAGCAGCCTAACGCAGCGGCACTATGGCTACACCTTC.

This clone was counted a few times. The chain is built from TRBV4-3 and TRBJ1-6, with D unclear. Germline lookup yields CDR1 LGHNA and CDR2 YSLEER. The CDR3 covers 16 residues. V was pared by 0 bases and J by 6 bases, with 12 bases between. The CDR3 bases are TGCGCCAGCAGCCAAGATAGTCAGCCCACTAATTCACCCCTCCACTTT. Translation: CASSQDSQPTNSPLHF.

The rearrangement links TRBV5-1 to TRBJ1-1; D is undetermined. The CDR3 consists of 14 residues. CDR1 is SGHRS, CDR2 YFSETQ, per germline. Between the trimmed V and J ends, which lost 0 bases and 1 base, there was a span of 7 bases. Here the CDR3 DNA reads TGCGCCAGCAGCTTGGACAGCGCGAACACTGAAGCTTTCTTT. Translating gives CASSLDSANTEAFF.

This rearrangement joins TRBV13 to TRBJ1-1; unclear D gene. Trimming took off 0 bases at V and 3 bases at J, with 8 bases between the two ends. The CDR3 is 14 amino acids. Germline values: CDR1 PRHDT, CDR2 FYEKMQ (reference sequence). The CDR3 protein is CASSLGSQHTEAFF. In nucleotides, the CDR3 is TGTGCCAGCAGCTTAGGCTCCCAACACACTGAAGCTTTCTTT.

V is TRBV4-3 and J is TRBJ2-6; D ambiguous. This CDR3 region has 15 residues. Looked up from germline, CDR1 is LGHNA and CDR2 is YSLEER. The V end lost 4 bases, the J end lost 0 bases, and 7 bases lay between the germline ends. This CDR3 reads CASSPRFSGANVLTF. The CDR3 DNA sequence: TGCGCCAGCAGCCCGCGGTTCTCTGGGGCCAACGTCCTGACTTTC.

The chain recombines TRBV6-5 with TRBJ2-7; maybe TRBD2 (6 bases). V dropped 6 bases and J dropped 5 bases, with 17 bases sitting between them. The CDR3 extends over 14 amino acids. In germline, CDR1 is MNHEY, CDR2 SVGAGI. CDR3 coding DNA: TGTGCCAGCAGCCGCGGGACCCAACCCCACGAGCAGTACTTC. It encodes CASSRGTQPHEQYF.

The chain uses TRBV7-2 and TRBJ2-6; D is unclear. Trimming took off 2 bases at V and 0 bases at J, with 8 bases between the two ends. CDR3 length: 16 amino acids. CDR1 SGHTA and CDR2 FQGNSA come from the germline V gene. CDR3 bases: TGTGCCAGCAGCTTAAGCCAGATCTCTGGGGCCAACGTCCTGACTTTC. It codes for CASSLSQISGANVLTF.

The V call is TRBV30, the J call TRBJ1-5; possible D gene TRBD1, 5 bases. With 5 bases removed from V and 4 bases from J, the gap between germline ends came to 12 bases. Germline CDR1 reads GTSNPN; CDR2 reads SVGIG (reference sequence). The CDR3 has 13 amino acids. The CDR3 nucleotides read TGTGCCTGGGGCCAGGGAACTAATCAGCCCCAGCATTTT. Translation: CAWGQGTNQPQHF.

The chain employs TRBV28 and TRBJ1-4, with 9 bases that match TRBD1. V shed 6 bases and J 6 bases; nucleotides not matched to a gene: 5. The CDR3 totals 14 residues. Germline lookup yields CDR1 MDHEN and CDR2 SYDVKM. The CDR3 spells CASRETGGDEKLFF. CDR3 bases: TGTGCCAGCAGAGAAACAGGGGGCGATGAAAAACTGTTTTTT.

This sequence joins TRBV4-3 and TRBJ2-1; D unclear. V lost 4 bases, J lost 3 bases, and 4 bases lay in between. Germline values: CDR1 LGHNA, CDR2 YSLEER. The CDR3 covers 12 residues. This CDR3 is CASSPNYNEQFF. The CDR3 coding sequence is TGCGCCAGCAGCCCGAACTACAATGAGCAGTTCTTC.

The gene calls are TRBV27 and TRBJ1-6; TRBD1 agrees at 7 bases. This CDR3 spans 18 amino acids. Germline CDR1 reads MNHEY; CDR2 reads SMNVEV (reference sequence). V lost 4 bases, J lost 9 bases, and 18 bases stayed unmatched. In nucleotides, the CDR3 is TGTGCCAGCAGTTCTAGCGTTTCTCCGGGACAGTCGGGTTCACCCCTCCACTTT. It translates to CASSSSVSPGQSGSPLHF.

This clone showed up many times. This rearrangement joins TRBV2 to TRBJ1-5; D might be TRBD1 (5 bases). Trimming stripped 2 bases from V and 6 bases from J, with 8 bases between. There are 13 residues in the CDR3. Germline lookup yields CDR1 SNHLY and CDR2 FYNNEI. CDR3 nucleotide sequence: TGTGCCAGCAGTGAAATGGGGGTTCAGCCCCAGCATTTT. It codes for CASSEMGVQPQHF.